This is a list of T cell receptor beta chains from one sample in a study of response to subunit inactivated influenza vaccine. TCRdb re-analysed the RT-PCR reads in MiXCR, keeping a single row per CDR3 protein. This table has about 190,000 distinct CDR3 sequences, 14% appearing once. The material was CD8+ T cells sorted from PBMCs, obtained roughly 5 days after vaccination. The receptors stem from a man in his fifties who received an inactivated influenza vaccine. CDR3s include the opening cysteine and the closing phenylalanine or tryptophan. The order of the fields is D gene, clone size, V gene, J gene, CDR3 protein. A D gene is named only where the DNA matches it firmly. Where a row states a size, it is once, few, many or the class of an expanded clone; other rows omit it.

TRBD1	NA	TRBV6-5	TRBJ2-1	CASSYSKGAYKYNEQFF
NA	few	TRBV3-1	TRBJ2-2	CASSVSTPNTGELFF
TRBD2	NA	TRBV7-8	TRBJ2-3	CASSTDRGGGVLADTQYF
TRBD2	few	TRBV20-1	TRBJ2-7	CSARDLTGTSGIYEQYF
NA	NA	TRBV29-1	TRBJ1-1	CSVETPTRTEAFF
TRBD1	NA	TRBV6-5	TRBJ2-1	CASSSLGQGANNEQFF
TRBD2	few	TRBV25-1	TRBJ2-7	CAIGRETNLAQYF
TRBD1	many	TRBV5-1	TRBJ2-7	CASSLRQGRDEQYF
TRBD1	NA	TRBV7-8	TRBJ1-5	CASSPGTGMWNQPQHF
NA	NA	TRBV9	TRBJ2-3	CASSVEGGLAGDTQYF
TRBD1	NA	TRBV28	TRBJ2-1	CASSFLTGDAYDEQFF
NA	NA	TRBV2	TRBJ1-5	CASSGMVSLNQPQHF
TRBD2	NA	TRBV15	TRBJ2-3	CATSRDGSGGPKDTQYF
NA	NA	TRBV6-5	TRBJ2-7	CASSYGLRTYEQYF
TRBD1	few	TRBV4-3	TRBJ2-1	CASSQSTGGYYNEQFF
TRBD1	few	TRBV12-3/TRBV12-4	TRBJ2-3	CASSLYRGRDTQYF
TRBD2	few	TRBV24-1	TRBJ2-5	CATSDTRREETQYF